This T cell receptor (beta chain) originates from a study of cytomegalovirus exposure and HLA in healthy donors. The germline V gene encodes CDR1 SNHLY and CDR2 FYNNEI. The V end was cut by 7 bases, the J end by 2 bases, with 7 bases between. This CDR3 contains 12 residues. The PCR ran on 60 Vbeta and 13 Jbeta primers. Only in-frame clones appear in the TCRdb table, and some are missing; sequencing was by immunoSEQ multiplex PCR. The sample contains over 100,000 clones, roughly 60% of which appear only once. The J gene is TRBJ2-3, the V gene TRBV2; D call uncertain. Sample: PBMCs. The TCR comes from a human donor in good health. The chain's CDR3 is CASKSPTDTQYF. The DNA of the CDR3 is TGTGCCAGCAAGAGCCCCACAGATACGCAGTATTTT.